This passage covers 9 T cell receptor beta chains from one sample sequenced in a study of post-analysis software for immune sequencing data. Study observations and caveats: TRBV5-6, TRBV5-1 and TRBV20-1 belonged to a set of about 5 TRBV segments that were more frequent in patients than controls.

Unique molecular identifiers were built into the TCR beta cDNA libraries. Each CDR3 protein is one row after TCRdb ran MiXCR on the PCR reads. The table lists hundreds of thousands of distinct CDR3 sequences, about 32% of them singletons. Their antigens are not known. Source material: blood. These receptors all stem from a girl aged 5-17 years with multiple sclerosis.

This clonotype occurred a few times. The CDR3: CASSLLAENYNEQFF. DNA of the CDR3: TGTGCCAGCAGTTTACTAGCGGAGAACTACAATGAGCAGTTCTTC. V and J are TRBV27 and TRBJ2-1, with TRBD2 matching over 7 bases. V shed 2 bases and J 3 bases; nucleotides not matched to a gene: 4. Looked up from germline, CDR1 is MNHEY and CDR2 is SMNVEV (reference sequence). This CDR3 has 15 amino acids.

This clonotype came up once. The chain combines TRBV5-1 with TRBJ2-7; tentatively, D is TRBD1 (5 bases). The CDR3 consists of 15 residues. Germline V lookup: CDR1 SGHRS, CDR2 YFSETQ. Deletions cut 0 bases from V and 6 bases from J, with 16 bases between. In DNA form, the CDR3 reads TGCGCCAGCAGCTTGGACCCTTCCAGGGTCGGCGAGCAGTACTTC. It specifies CASSLDPSRVGEQYF. The full variable domain, with the rest looked up from reference TRBV5-1 and TRBJ2-7, is KAGVTQTPRYLIKTRGQQVTLSCSPISGHRSVSWYQQTPGQGLQFLFEYFSETQRNKGNFPGRFSGRQFSNSRSEMNVSTLELGDSALYLCASSLDPSRVGEQYFGPGTRLTVT.

The genes are TRBV20-1 and TRBJ2-4, with D perhaps assigned TRBD1 or TRBD2 (5 bases each). TRBJ2-7 explains the end of the DNA better; the J call may be wrong. The CDR3 runs 14 residues. The germline gives CDR1 DFQATT, CDR2 SNEGSKA (reference sequence). CDR3: CSASESPRGHEQYF. CDR3 nucleotides: TGCAGTGCTAGTGAAAGTCCGAGGGGACACGAGCAGTACTTC.

This chain uses TRBV20-1 with TRBJ2-3; 9 bases line up with TRBD2. The J segment lost 4 bases and the V segment lost 3 bases, leaving 5 bases of the junction unmatched. Per the germline V gene, CDR1 is DFQATT and CDR2 is SNEGSKA (reference sequence). The CDR3 runs 14 residues. The CDR3 DNA follows: TGCAGTGCTAGTTGGACTAGCGAACCAGATACGCAGTATTTT. It translates to CSASWTSEPDTQYF.

V gene TRBV5-1 combines with J gene TRBJ1-2; 8 positions match TRBD1. The CDR3 is 17 residues long. The J segment lost 4 bases and the V segment lost 4 bases, leaving 15 bases of the junction unmatched. The germline V gene encodes CDR1 SGHRS and CDR2 YFSETQ. As DNA, the CDR3 is TGCGCCAGCAGCGGAGCCCTGTGGACAGGGCCTTCCTATGGCTACACCTTC. Its translation: CASSGALWTGPSYGYTF.

The rearrangement uses TRBV29-1 and TRBJ1-4, with a weak D call TRBD1 (6 bases). Trimming pared 5 bases from V and 3 bases from J, leaving 13 bases between. CDR1 is SQVTM and CDR2 is ANQGSEA in the germline V gene. This CDR3 is built from 14 residues. CDR3 nucleotides: TGCAGCGTTCGAACAGGGTTTCCTAATGAAAAACTGTTTTTT. Translation gives CSVRTGFPNEKLFF.

V is TRBV6-2 or TRBV6-3 and J is TRBJ2-1; the D gene is possibly TRBD2 (7 bases). The CDR3 contains 15 residues. The V end was cut by 2 bases, the J end by 4 bases, with 12 bases between. CDR1 MNHEY and CDR2 SVGEGT come from the germline V gene. The CDR3 DNA reads TGTGCCAGCAGTTACCAGGGAGGGGGATACAATGAGCAGTTCTTC. The encoded protein is CASSYQGGGYNEQFF.

This clonotype showed up many times. The rearrangement uses TRBV6-5 and TRBJ1-2; D gene ambiguous. CDR3 length: 13 amino acids. The V end lost 6 bases, the J end lost 2 bases, and 10 bases lay between the germline ends. Germline loops: CDR1 MNHEY, CDR2 SVGAGI. The CDR3 here is CASSFKRNYGYTF. CDR3 DNA: TGTGCCAGCAGCTTTAAGAGAAACTATGGCTACACCTTC.

The chain recombines TRBV7-9 with TRBJ2-5; tentative D call: TRBD1 (5 bases). The germline CDR1 and CDR2 sequences are SEHNR and FQNEAQ (reference sequence). This CDR3 has 15 amino acids. V shed 5 bases and J shed 7 bases, with 20 bases lying between them. The CDR3 region is CASSPKDQTVRTQYF. For the CDR3, the DNA is TGTGCCAGCAGCCCCAAGGATCAGACAGTTCGGACCCAGTACTTC.